Below are 2 T cell receptor beta chains sequenced from a single sample in a study of shared clonotypes between healthy human individuals (dated by TCRdb to about 2020). Libraries were prepared through the immunoSEQ multiplex PCR assay. Entries here come from immuneACCESS through TCRdb and include only in-frame sequences with V and J called. Some clones fail to appear in such tables; in the studies checked, an unresolved V gene covers under half of the shortfall, and the cause of the remainder is unknown. Recorded for this sample are roughly 300,000 clones; around four fifths of them occurred a single time. The top ten constitute less than 11% of the sample. Sequencing was performed on memory CD4+ T cells sorted from blood. Reading the label with the study, this specimen's cell subset or site is: CD45RA-negative fraction. These receptors all stem from a man aged 25 to 45 in good health.

Notes on this clone: Additional DNA sequences in this sample encode the identical CDR3. CDR3 amino acids: CASSRGGTYEQYF. The CDR3 nucleotides read TGTGCCAGTAGTCGCGGGGGGACCTACGAGCAGTACTTC. J is TRBJ2-7 and V is TRBV19, with TRBD2 matching over 8 bases. J lost 2 bases, V lost 5 bases, and 2 bases had no gene match. From germline, CDR1 is LNHDA and CDR2 SQIVND (reference sequence). The length of the CDR3 is 13 residues.

As regards this clone: A far bigger clonotype differs at one base, so this is likely a read error. The genes are TRBV5-6 and TRBJ2-1, with 8 positions matching TRBD2. The CDR3 is made up of 12 amino acids. From germline, CDR1 is SGHDT and CDR2 YYEEEE. CDR3 coding DNA: TGTGCCAGCAGGGGACTAGTCAATAAGCAGTTCTTC. Translating gives CASRGLVNKQFF.